These T cell receptor beta chains were read from a single sample in a study of cytomegalovirus exposure and HLA in healthy donors. Repertoires were generated with immunoSEQ multiplex PCR, while TCRdb's copy carries only in-frame clones and drops some. The ten most abundant clones cover under 2% of a sample with 65,000 to 85,000 clones. Sequenced sample: PBMCs. The receptors were sampled from a woman in her 30s in good health and CMV-seronegative. Each CDR3 is given with its conserved first and last residue. The D gene is left open where the match is weak.

v_call	j_call	d_call	cdr3_aa	cdr3_nt
TRBV4-2	TRBJ2-5	TRBD2	CASSQGGEGTQYF	TGTGCCAGCAGCCAAGGGGGGGAGGGGACCCAGTACTTC
TRBV6-1	TRBJ1-2	TRBD1	CASSEGQGIYGYTF	TGTGCCAGCAGTGAGGGACAGGGCATCTATGGCTACACCTTC
TRBV5-6	TRBJ2-1	TRBD2	CASSLDLGGRVDNEQFF	TGTGCCAGCAGCTTGGATCTAGGCGGGAGGGTCGACAATGAGCAGTTCTTC
TRBV5-1	TRBJ2-7	TRBD2	CASSTSGGAREQYF	TGCGCCAGCAGTACTAGCGGGGGGGCCAGGGAGCAGTACTTC
TRBV19	TRBJ2-3	TRBD2	CASSTPGTSGTSQYF	TGTGCCAGTAGTACCCCCGGGACTAGCGGGACCTCGCAGTATTTT
TRBV10-3	TRBJ2-1	.	CAISGALYNNEQFF	TGTGCCATCAGTGGGGCGCTATATAACAATGAGCAGTTCTTC
TRBV28	TRBJ2-7	TRBD1	CASGQGSYEQYF	TGTGCCTCCGGACAGGGGAGCTACGAGCAGTACTTC
TRBV5-6	TRBJ1-1	.	CASSNGQVMNTEAFF	TGTGCCAGCAGCAACGGCCAGGTCATGAACACTGAAGCTTTCTTT
TRBV4-1	TRBJ2-3	TRBD2	CASSHSGSTQYF	TGCGCCAGCAGCCATAGCGGGTCCACGCAGTATTTT
TRBV4-2	TRBJ2-2	.	CASSPEGGTVTPGELFF	TGTGCCAGCAGCCCCGAGGGCGGGACGGTTACCCCCGGGGAGCTGTTTTTT
TRBV6-5	TRBJ1-4	.	CASSWGRGNEKLFF	TGTGCCAGCAGTTGGGGCAGGGGTAATGAAAAACTGTTTTTT
TRBV25-1	TRBJ2-5	.	CASSDLDSQETQYF	TGTGCCAGCAGTGATCTAGACAGCCAAGAGACCCAGTACTTC
TRBV7-2	TRBJ1-2	.	CASSPLGAANNYDYTF	TGTGCCAGCAGTCCCCTTGGGGCAGCCAATAACTATGACTACACCTTC
TRBV28	TRBJ1-2	TRBD1	CASSTDRAAGYTF	TGTGCCAGCAGTACCGACAGGGCCGCAGGCTATACCTTC
TRBV7-2	TRBJ2-7	TRBD2	CASSFLAGGAYEQYF	TGTGCCAGCAGCTTCCTAGCGGGGGGGGCCTACGAGCAGTACTTC
TRBV29-1	TRBJ1-1	.	CSVQQGTVDTEAFF	TGCAGCGTTCAACAGGGTACTGTGGACACTGAAGCTTTCTTT
TRBV7-8	TRBJ1-5	.	CASSDGQSNQPQHF	TGTGCCAGCAGCGATGGACAGAGCAATCAGCCCCAGCATTTT
TRBV15	TRBJ1-5	.	CATSRGGGGQPQHF	TGTGCCACCAGCAGAGGGGGGGGAGGTCAGCCCCAGCATTTT
TRBV19	TRBJ2-7	TRBD2	CASSSNEGGDHEQYF	TGTGCCAGTAGTTCTAACGAGGGAGGGGACCACGAGCAGTACTTC
TRBV9	TRBJ2-1	TRBD2	CASSPPWGTSGSMEQFF	TGTGCCAGCAGCCCTCCTTGGGGAACTAGCGGGAGCATGGAGCAGTTCTTC
TRBV19	TRBJ2-3	.	CATRNAGRSTDTQYF	TGTGCCACGCGGAACGCGGGGCGTAGCACAGATACGCAGTATTTT
TRBV7-9	TRBJ1-1	.	CASSLAGGSWGTEAFF	TGTGCCAGCAGCTTAGCGGGGGGTTCTTGGGGGACTGAAGCTTTCTTT
TRBV6-5	TRBJ2-7	TRBD1	CASSYSGQGIYEQYF	TGTGCCAGCAGTTATTCGGGACAGGGGATCTACGAGCAGTACTTC
TRBV27	TRBJ1-5	TRBD1	CASSPDRARQPQHF	TGTGCCAGCAGTCCCGACAGGGCTCGACAGCCCCAGCATTTT
TRBV5-1	TRBJ2-1	TRBD1	CASSYYTGGNEQFF	TGCGCCAGCAGCTATTATACAGGGGGCAATGAGCAGTTCTTC
TRBV4-1	TRBJ1-3	.	CASSQESRGNTIYF	TGCGCCAGCAGCCAAGAGTCCAGGGGCAACACCATATATTTT
TRBV6-1	TRBJ2-7	.	CASAVETVVQYF	TGTGCCAGCGCTGTAGAGACAGTAGTGCAGTACTTC
TRBV27	TRBJ2-5	.	CASSFPGAGTQYF	TGTGCCAGCAGTTTTCCGGGCGCGGGGACCCAGTACTTC
TRBV25-1	TRBJ1-6	TRBD1	CASSEQDRGIYNSPLHF	TGTGCCAGCAGTGAGCAGGACAGGGGGATCTATAATTCACCCCTCCACTTT
TRBV7-9	TRBJ1-1	TRBD1	CASSFQNPRGLGAFF	TGTGCCAGCAGCTTTCAAAACCCCAGGGGGCTGGGAGCTTTCTTT
TRBV5-8	TRBJ1-2	.	CASSLQGYTNGYTF	TGTGCCAGCAGCTTGCAAGGATATACTAACGGCTACACCTTC
TRBV7-3	TRBJ1-2	.	CASSLSRGAEGYTF	TGTGCCAGCAGCCTATCCCGGGGAGCGGAAGGCTACACCTTC
TRBV9	TRBJ1-1	TRBD1	CASSVDLTGGTEAFF	TGTGCCAGCAGCGTGGATCTTACAGGGGGCACTGAAGCTTTCTTT
TRBV5-1	TRBJ1-4	TRBD1	CASSPGQGPTNEKLFF	TGCGCCAGCAGCCCGGGACAGGGTCCAACTAATGAAAAACTGTTTTTT
TRBV18	TRBJ2-7	TRBD1	CASSSQTGGRSYEQYF	TGTGCCAGCTCAAGTCAGACAGGGGGACGCTCCTACGAGCAGTACTTC
TRBV5-1	TRBJ1-2	.	CASSLGSREIGYTF	TGCGCCAGCAGCTTGGGGTCCAGGGAAATCGGCTACACCTTC
TRBV30	TRBJ1-2	.	CAWEGDTDYGYTF	TGTGCCTGGGAGGGAGATACCGACTATGGCTACACCTTC
TRBV9	TRBJ2-1	TRBD2	CASRGTSGSAEQFF	TGTGCCAGCAGGGGGACTAGCGGGAGTGCTGAGCAGTTCTTC
TRBV6-6	TRBJ1-1	.	CASSYSQGSEAFF	TGTGCCAGCAGTTACTCACAGGGTAGTGAAGCTTTCTTT
TRBV6-5	TRBJ2-7	.	CASSPLEASYEQYF	TGTGCCAGCAGCCCCCTCGAAGCCTCCTACGAGCAGTACTTC
TRBV7-3	TRBJ1-1	.	CASSPTAGDTEAFF	TGTGCCAGCAGCCCTACGGCGGGGGACACTGAAGCTTTCTTT
TRBV28	TRBJ1-2	.	CASSLVGANYGYTF	TGTGCCAGCAGTTTAGTAGGGGCAAACTATGGCTACACCTTC